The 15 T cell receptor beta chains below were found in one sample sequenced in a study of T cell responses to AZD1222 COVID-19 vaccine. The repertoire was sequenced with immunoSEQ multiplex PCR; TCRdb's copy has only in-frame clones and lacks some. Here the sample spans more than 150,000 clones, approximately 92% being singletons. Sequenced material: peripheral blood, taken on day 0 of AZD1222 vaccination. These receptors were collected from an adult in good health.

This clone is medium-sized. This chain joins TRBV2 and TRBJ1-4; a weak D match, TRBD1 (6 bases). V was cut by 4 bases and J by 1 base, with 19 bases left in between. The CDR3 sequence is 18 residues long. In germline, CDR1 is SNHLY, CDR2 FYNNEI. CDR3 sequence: CASSVWTEGGETNEKLFF. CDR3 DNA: TGTGCCAGCAGTGTCTGGACAGAAGGAGGGGAAACTAATGAAAAACTGTTTTTT.

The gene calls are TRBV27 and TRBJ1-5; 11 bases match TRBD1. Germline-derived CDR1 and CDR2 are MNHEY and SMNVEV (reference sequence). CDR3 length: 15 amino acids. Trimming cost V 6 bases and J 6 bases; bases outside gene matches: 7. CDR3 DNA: TGTGCCAGCAGGGGGACAGGGGGAGCTGGTCAGCCCCAGCATTTT. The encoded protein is CASRGTGGAGQPQHF.

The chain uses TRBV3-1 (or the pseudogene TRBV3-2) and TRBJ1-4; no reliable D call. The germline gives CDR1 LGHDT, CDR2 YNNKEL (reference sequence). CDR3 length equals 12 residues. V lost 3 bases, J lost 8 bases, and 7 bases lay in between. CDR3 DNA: TGTGCCAGCAGCCAGATGAGGGAAAAACTGTTTTTT. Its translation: CASSQMREKLFF.

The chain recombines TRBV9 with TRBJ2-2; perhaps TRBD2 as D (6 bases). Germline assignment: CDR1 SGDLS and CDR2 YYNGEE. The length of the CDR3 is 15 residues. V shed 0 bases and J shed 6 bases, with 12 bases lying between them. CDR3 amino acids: CASSVASDYAGELFF. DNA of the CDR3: TGTGCCAGCAGCGTAGCGTCGGACTACGCCGGGGAGCTGTTTTTT.

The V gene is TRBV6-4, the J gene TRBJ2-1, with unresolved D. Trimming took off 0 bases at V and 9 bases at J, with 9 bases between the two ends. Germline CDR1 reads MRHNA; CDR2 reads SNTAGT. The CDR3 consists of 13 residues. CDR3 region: CASSDSTETEQFF. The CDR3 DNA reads TGTGCCAGCAGTGACTCCACAGAAACTGAGCAGTTCTTC.

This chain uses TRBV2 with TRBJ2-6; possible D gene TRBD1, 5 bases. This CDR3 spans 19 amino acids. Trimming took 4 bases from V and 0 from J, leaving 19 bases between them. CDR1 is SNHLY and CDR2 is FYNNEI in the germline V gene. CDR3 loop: CASSAAGFLPSSGANVLTF. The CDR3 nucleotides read TGTGCCAGCAGTGCGGCAGGGTTCCTCCCCAGCTCTGGGGCCAACGTCCTGACTTTC.

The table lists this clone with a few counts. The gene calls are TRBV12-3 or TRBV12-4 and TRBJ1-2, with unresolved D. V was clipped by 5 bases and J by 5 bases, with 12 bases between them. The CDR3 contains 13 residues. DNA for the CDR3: TGTGCCAGCAGTCTAAGGTATCTGTATGGCTACACCTTC. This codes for CASSLRYLYGYTF.

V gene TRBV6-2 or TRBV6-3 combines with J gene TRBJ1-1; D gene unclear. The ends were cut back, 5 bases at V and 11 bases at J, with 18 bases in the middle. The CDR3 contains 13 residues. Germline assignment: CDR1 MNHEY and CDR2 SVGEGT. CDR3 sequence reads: CASSVPQGFGAFF. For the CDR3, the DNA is TGTGCCAGCAGTGTCCCCCAAGGCTTCGGTGCTTTCTTT.

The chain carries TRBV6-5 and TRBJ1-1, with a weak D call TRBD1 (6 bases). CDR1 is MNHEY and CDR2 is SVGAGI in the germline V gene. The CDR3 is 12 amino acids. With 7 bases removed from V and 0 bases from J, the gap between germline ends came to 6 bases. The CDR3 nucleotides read TGTGCCAGCAACAGGGTGAACACTGAAGCTTTCTTT. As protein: CASNRVNTEAFF.

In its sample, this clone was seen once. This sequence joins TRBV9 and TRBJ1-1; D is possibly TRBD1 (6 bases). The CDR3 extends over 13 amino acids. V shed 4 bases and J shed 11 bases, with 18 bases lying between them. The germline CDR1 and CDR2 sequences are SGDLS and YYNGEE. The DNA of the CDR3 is TGTGCCAGCAGCCCTTGGGACATTGAGGGGGCTTTCTTT. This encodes CASSPWDIEGAFF.

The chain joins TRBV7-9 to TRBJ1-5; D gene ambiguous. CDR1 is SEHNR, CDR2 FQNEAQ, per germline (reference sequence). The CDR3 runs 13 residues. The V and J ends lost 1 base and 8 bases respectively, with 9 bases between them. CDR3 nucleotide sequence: TGTGCCAGCAGCTTAGAAGGTACGGAGCCCCAGCATTTT. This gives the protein CASSLEGTEPQHF.

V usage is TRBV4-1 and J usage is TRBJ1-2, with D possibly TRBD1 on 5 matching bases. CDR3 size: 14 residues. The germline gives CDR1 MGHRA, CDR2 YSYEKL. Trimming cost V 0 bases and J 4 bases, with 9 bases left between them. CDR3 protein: CASSQEVGRYGYTF. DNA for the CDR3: TGCGCCAGCAGCCAAGAAGTGGGGCGCTATGGCTACACCTTC.

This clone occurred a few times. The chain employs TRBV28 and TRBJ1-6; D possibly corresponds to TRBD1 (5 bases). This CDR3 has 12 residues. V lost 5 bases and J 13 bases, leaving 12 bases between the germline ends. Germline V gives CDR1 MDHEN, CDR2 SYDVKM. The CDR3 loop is CASSLQRGPLHF. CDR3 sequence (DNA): TGTGCCAGCAGTCTCCAGCGGGGGCCCCTCCACTTT. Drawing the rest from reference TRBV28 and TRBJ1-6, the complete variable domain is DVKVTQSSRYLVKRTGEKVFLECVQDMDHENMFWYRQDPGLGLRLIYFSYDVKMKEKGDIPEGYSVSREKKERFSLILESASTNQTSMYLCASSLQRGPLHFGNGTRLTVT.

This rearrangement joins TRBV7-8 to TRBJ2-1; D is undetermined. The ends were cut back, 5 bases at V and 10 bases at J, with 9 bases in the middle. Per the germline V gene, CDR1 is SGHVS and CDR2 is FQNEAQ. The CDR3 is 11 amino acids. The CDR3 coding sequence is TGTGCCAGCAGCCTCAGCTCCGAGCAGTTCTTC. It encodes CASSLSSEQFF.

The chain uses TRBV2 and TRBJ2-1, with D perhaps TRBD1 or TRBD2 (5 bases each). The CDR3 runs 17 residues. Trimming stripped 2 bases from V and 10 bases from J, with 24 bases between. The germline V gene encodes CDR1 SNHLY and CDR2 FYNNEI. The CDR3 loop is CASSETLALGPWGEQFF. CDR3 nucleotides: TGTGCCAGCAGTGAAACTTTAGCTCTGGGACCCTGGGGAGAGCAGTTCTTC.